This record looks at one TCR beta chain sequence and its context. This clone appeared a few times. Its antigen specificity is not known. No quality values exist for individual bases; no much larger clone is one base distant. CDR1 and CDR2 are read off the germline V gene as SQVTM and ANQGSEA. The CDR3 measures 16 amino acids from cysteine to phenylalanine. Only CDR3 DNA is held: 48 bases, read in frame from base 1. V drops 0 bases and J drops 0 bases, leaving 14 bases in between. The cohort comprised hundreds of healthy bone marrow donors. Cohort members were all nominally healthy when sampled, although unrecorded immune exposures were likely present. The donor was CMV seronegative and belonged to the group of under 400 seronegative cohort members. A peripheral blood sample was collected from each donor, and TCR beta sequencing was performed on peripheral blood mononuclear cells. The Qiagen DNeasy Blood Extraction Kit was used to extract genomic DNA from the blood cell samples.

The library was obtained by the immunoSEQ multiplex PCR assay. The multiplex PCR relied on a mix of 60 forward primers for TCR Vbeta segments and 13 reverse primers for TCR Jbeta segments. Amplification of the CDR3 region of rearranged TCR beta genes was performed with a multiplex PCR assay on genomic DNA. Amplified TCR beta libraries were sequenced as 87-base-pair reads on the Illumina HiSeq System. As for the original processing: A later analysis counted about 80 million unique TCR beta chains across the 666 repertoires, and around 9.9 million of these chains were shared by at least two donors. Raw reads were error-corrected and collapsed into unique sequences with a nearest-neighbor algorithm that merged closely related sequences to remove PCR and sequencing errors. To assign V, D and J gene segments, CDR3 sequences were aligned to IMGT reference sequences. For a sequence to be retained, at least a six-nucleotide match to both a V gene segment and a J gene segment was required. A rearrangement was called productive if the CDR3 had no stop codons and remained in frame with V and J, and every other rearrangement was called non-productive. Following IMGT convention, CDR3 was defined as the stretch from the second conserved V-encoded cysteine to the conserved J-encoded phenylalanine. The earlier analysis of more than 450 of the donors excluded sequences that lacked an unambiguous match to a single V gene segment. In an earlier analysis of approximately 500 of the donors, a V segment was called functional when productive rearrangements were above 56.7%, and segregating when the standard deviation between donors exceeded 5%. A statistical classification framework was developed to diagnose cytomegalovirus status using the catalog of TCR beta chain sequences. In a later analysis, TCR nucleotide sequences were compared against IMGT/GENE-DB human TR gene sequences so that V and J genes could be assigned. A later analysis assigned CDR3 sequences and most-parsimonious VDJ recombination scenarios with the TCRdist pipeline. In a later analysis, every TCR beta chain was defined by the combination of its CDR3 amino acid sequence and its V-gene family, and reads without a unique V-gene family were dropped. To address suspected cross-contamination and a sequencing artifact, a later analysis removed over 500 highly shared, low-generation-probability nucleotide sequences. In a later analysis, a clonal expansion index for each public chain was calculated from normalized within-repertoire ranks of inferred template counts. A later analysis computed generation probabilities with a VDJ recombination model fitted to out-of-frame rearrangements, and checked the results against IGoR. In a later analysis, TCR-TCR, TCR-HLA and TCR-CMV co-occurrence was scored with hypergeometric tests, and a repertoire-size bias correction was applied to TCR pairs. To estimate false discovery rates, a later analysis permuted the HLA or CMV assignments 20 times. In a later analysis, co-occurring TCRs were grouped using DBSCAN, with TCRdist sequence similarity added in when clustering inside HLA-allele-positive subsets. Repertoires with fewer than 30,000 or more than 120,000 public chains, plus five repertoires with anomalous nucleotide sharing, were excluded from co-occurrence clustering. The table comes from immuneACCESS by way of TCRdb, which keeps in-frame sequences with V and J called. Part of the clones is missing from these tables; in studies checked, under half for an unresolved V gene and the rest for unknown reasons. The V and J calls and clone size were taken over from that table, and D and trimming were inferred from the DNA. Here the sample has 140,000 or so clones; roughly 10% occur a single time. The top ten hold over 1.5% of the sample.

This specimen comes from a study of cytomegalovirus exposure and HLA in healthy donors (dated by TCRdb to about 2017). Regarding the complete study: An earlier analysis of roughly 500 of the donors reported 276 Gb of sequence data and 95 million to 120 million unique TCR beta sequences obtained from approximately 180 million T cells. A later genetic analysis used genome-wide SNP genotypes for about three fifths of the 666 donors, treating that subset as a discovery cohort. The study aimed to test whether signatures of past pathogen exposure could be identified by cataloging public T cell receptors. Typing coverage varied by locus: roughly 629-640 donors for A, B, C, DRB1 and DQB1; about 520 for DQA1; about 570 for DPA1; under 490 for DPB1. Five DR-DQ haplotypes were handled as single units for association and clustering because linkage in the cohort was strong. To predict cytomegalovirus infection status, the study combined high-throughput TCR immunosequencing, statistical association of individual TCRs with disease status, and machine learning. Along with the roughly 610-subject first cohort, a separate validation cohort of over a hundred different subjects was used. Alongside the repertoire data, information on donor age, sex, ethnicity and CMV serostatus was compiled. Among about 400 genotyped donors of the cohort, an average of roughly 230,000 unique TCR beta nucleotide sequences was sequenced per donor, of which about 18% were non-productive. HLA typing covered class I and class II loci at four-digit resolution. An early release that covered more than 550 HLA-typed donors contained approximately 300 gigabases of sequencing data and tens of millions of unique TCR sequences. Every repertoire in the discovery cohort had been generated on one and the same sequencing platform. To study patterns of TCR occurrence, a later analysis re-analyzed previously published TCR beta repertoires from more than 550 donors and added high-resolution HLA genotyping. Using immunosequencing, the study profiled T cell repertoires from 666 subjects and related those repertoires to cytomegalovirus serostatus. The genetic ancestry cluster associated with self-reported Caucasian donors included 81% of the 350 to 500 genotyped donors. In the later analysis, no new phenotypic data were used to find candidate immune exposures; instead, reliance was placed on TCR beta sequences and their occurrence across donors. In an earlier analysis of over 550 of the donors, high-throughput TCR beta sequencing was used to judge whether each TCR beta V gene segment behaved as functional or pseudogenic.

General conclusions and limits of the study: A later analysis associated approximately 17,000 TCR beta sequences with specific HLA alleles at a false discovery rate of 0.05. The sequencing pipeline was judged likely to have produced a cluster of highly shared sequence variants as a technical artifact. Presence/absence analyses assumed roughly uniform sequencing depth across donors, an assumption that may not hold. Three of the identified cytomegalovirus-associated TCR beta chains were confirmed in vitro to be specific for cytomegalovirus antigens. In a later analysis, HLA-associated TCR beta chains showed more clonal expansion and lower generation probabilities than non-associated chains that were equally common. Some IMGT-functional V segments, including TRBV6-2 and TRBV6-3, could not be distinguished by the 87-base-pair reads and were therefore excluded. According to a later analysis, TCR association rates differed among HLA loci, with DRB1 alleles showing the most associated TCRs and HLA-C alleles showing the fewest. The authors suggested that the approach could potentially be extended to other disease states and immunological phenotypes. Because HLA typing was unavailable for some donors at each locus, only the typed subset was used in association tests. In a later genetic analysis, a missense DCLRE1C variant was associated with V-gene and J-gene trimming of TCR beta chains, and the association was replicated in an independent cohort. In a later analysis, most CMV-associated TCR beta chains were found to appear HLA-restricted, with HLA associations seemingly driven largely by CMV exposure. The cohort was sequenced for TCR beta chains only, and without alpha or paired-chain data the features that could be detected were limited. An earlier analysis of approximately 600 of the donors showed that most TCR beta V segments appeared in productive rearrangements either about 90% or about 30% of the time, which broadly matched IMGT annotations. Immune exposure information for the cohort was limited to CMV serostatus. According to a later analysis, parvovirus B19, influenza, CMV and Epstein-Barr virus appeared linked to several top co-occurrence clusters. When HLA alleles, especially DR and DQ, strongly co-occurred, attributing TCR associations to individual alleles was difficult. A later genetic analysis reported fewer N-insertions in productive TCRs among donors in an Asian-associated ancestry cluster than the roughly 700-donor mean. The study listed approximately 160 TCR beta chains as associated with cytomegalovirus. A further reported finding was that TCR beta sequences accurately predicted the HLA-A and HLA-B alleles for most subjects in the first cohort. Because counts were too low, roughly 18 rarely observed V segments, including chromosome 9 orphons, were left out of the earlier analysis of approximately 580 of the donors. The classifier was reported to diagnose cytomegalovirus status with high specificity and sensitivity in both the original and validation cohorts. Correlated functional status among segregating V segments might reflect linkage disequilibrium, but an unknown experimental factor could not be ruled out. Across donors, most TCR sequences were observed very rarely, whereas some public TCRs were present in many individuals.

The sequenced material came from PBMCs. The receptor comes from a male donor in good health and CMV-seronegative. The rearrangement joined TRBV29-1 to TRBJ1-2; perhaps TRBD1 is the D gene, with 5 bases matching. The nucleotide sequence reads as follows: TGCAGCGTTGAAGATTATTCCGGACACCCTAACTATGGCTACACCTTC. Translation gives CSVEDYSGHPNYGYTF.